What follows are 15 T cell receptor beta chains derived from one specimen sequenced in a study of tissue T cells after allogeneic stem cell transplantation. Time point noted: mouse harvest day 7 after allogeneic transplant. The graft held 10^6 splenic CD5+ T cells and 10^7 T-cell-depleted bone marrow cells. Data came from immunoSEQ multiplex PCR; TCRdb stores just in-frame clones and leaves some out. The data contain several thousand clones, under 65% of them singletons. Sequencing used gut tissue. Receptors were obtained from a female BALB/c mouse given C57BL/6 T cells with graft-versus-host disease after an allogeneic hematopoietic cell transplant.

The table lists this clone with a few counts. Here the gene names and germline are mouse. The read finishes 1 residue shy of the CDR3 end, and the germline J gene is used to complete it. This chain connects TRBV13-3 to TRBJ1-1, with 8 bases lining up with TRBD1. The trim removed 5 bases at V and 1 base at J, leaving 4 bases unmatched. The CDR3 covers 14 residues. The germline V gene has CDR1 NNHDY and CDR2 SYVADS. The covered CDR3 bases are TGTGCCAGCAGCCCCGGGACAGGGAACACAGAAGTCTTC. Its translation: CASSPGTGNTEVF. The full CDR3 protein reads CASSPGTGNTEVFF.

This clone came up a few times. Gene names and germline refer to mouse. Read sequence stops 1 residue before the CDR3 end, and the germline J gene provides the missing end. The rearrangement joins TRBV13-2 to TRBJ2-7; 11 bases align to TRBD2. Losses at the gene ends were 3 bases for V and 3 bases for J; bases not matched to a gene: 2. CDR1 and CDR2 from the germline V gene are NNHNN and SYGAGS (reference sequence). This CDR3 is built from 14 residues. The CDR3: CASGGTGGYYEQYF. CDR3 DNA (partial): TGTGCCAGCGGTGGGACTGGGGGGTACTATGAACAGTAC.

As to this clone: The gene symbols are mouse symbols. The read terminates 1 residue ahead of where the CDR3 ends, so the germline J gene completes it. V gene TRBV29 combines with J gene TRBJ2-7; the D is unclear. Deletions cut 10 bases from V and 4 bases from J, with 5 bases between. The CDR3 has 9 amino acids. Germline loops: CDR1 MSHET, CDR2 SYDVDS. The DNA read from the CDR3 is TGTGCTAACGATTATGAACAGTAC. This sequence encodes CANDYEQY. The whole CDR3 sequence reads CANDYEQYF.

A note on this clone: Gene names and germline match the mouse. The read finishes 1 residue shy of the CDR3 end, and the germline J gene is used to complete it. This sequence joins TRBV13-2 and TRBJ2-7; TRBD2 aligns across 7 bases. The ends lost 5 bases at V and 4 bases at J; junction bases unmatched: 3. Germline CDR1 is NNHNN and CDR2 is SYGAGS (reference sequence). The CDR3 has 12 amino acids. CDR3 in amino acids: CASGDWVYEQYF. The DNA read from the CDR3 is TGTGCCAGCGGAGACTGGGTGTATGAACAGTAC.

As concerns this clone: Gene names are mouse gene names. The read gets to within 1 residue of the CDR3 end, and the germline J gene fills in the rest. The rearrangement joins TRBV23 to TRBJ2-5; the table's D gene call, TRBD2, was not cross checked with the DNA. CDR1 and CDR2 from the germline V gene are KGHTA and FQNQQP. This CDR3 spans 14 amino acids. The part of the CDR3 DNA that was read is TGCTCCAGCAGCCGGGACTGGGGCCAAGACACCCAGTAC. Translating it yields CSSSRDWGQDTQY. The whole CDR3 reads CSSSRDWGQDTQYF.

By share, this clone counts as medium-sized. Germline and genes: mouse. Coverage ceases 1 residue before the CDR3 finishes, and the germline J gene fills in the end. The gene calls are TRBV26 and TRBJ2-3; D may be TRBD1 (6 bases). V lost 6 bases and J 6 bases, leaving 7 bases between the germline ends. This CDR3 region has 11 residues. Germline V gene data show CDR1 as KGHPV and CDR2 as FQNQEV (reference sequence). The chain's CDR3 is CASRDSETLYF. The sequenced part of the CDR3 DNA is TGTGCCAGCAGGGACAGCGAAACGCTGTAT.

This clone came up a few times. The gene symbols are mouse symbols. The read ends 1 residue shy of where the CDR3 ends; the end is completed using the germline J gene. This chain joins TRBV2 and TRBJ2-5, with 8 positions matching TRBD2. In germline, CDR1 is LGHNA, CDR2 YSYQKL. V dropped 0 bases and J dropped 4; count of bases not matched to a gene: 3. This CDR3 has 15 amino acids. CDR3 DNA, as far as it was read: TGTGCCAGCAGCCAAGATCCACTGGGGGAAGACACCCAGTAC. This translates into CASSQDPLGEDTQY. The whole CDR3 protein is CASSQDPLGEDTQYF. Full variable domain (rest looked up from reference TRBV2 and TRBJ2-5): DPKIIQKPKYLVAVTGSEKILICEQYLGHNAMYWYRQSAKKPLEFMFSYSYQKLMDNQTASSRFQPQSSKKNHLDLQITALKPDDSATYFCASSQDPLGEDTQYFGPGTRLLVL.

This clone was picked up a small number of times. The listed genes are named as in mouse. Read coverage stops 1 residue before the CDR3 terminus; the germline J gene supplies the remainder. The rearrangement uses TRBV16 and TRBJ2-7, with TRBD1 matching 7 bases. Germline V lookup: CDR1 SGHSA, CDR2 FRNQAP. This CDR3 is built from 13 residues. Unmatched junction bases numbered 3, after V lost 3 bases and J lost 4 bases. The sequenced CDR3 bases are TGTGCAAGCAGCTTGGACAGGTTATATGAACAGTAC. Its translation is CASSLDRLYEQY. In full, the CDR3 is CASSLDRLYEQYF.

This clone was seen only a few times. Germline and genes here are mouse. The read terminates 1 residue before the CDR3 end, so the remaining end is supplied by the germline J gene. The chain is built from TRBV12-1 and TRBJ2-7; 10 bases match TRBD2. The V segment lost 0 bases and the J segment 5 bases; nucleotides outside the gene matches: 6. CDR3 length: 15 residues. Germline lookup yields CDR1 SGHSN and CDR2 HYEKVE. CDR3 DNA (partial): TGTGCCAGCTCTCTCGAGGGCTGGGGGGGCGATGAACAGTAC. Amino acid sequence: CASSLEGWGGDEQY. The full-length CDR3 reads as CASSLEGWGGDEQYF.

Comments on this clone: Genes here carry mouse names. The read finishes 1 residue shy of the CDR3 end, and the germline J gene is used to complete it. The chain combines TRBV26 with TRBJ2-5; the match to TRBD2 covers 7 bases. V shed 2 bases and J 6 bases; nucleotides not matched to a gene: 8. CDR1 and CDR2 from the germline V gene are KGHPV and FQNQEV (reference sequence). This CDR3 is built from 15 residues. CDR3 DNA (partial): TGTGCCAGCAGTCTGCCGGGCGCGGGGGGGGACACCCAGTAC. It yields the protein CASSLPGAGGDTQY. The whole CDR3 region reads CASSLPGAGGDTQYF.

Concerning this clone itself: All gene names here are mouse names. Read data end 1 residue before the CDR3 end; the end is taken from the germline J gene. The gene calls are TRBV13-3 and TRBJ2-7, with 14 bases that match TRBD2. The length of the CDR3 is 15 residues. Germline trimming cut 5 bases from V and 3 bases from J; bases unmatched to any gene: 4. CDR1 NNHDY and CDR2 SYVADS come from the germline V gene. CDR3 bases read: TGTGCCAGCAGCACGGGACTGGGGGGGCGCTATGAACAGTAC. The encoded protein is CASSTGLGGRYEQY. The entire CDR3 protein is CASSTGLGGRYEQYF.

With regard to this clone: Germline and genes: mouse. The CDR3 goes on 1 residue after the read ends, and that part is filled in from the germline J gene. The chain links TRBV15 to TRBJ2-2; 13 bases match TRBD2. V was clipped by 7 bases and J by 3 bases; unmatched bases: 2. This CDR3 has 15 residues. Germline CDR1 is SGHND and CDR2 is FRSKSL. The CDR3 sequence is CASTGLGGHTGQLYF. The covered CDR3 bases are TGTGCCAGCACCGGACTGGGGGGGCACACCGGGCAGCTCTAC.

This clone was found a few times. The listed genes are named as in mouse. CDR3 DNA, as far as it was read: TGTGCCAGCGGTGATTGGCGGGACACCCAGTAC. It specifies CASGDWRDTQY. The entire CDR3 reads CASGDWRDTQYF. V and J are TRBV13-2 and TRBJ2-5; D gene ambiguous. Sequencing ends 1 residue short of the CDR3 end; the germline J gene provides the rest. In germline, CDR1 is NNHNN, CDR2 SYGAGS (reference sequence). V was cut by 1 base and J by 6 bases, with 6 bases left in between. CDR3 length: 12 amino acids.

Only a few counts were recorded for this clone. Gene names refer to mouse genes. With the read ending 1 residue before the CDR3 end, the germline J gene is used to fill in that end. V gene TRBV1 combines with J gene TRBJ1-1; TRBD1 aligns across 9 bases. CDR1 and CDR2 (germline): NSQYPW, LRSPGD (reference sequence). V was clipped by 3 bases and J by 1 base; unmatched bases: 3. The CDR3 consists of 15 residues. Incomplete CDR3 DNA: TGCACCTGCAGTGCCCGGGACAGGGTAAACACAGAAGTCTTC. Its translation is CTCSARDRVNTEVF. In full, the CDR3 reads CTCSARDRVNTEVFF.

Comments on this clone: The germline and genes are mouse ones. The sequenced CDR3 bases are TGTGCCAGCAGTCTAACTGGGGGGAACGCTGAGCAGTTC. This encodes CASSLTGGNAEQF. Given in full, the CDR3 is CASSLTGGNAEQFF. This chain joins TRBV26 and TRBJ2-1; TRBD2 aligns across 9 bases. The CDR3 extends 1 residue past the end of the read, so its final part is completed from the germline J gene. This CDR3 spans 14 amino acids. Germline V lookup: CDR1 KGHPV, CDR2 FQNQEV (reference sequence). The trim removed 3 bases at V and 7 bases at J, leaving 4 bases unmatched. The full variable domain, completed using reference TRBV26 and TRBJ2-1, is NSKVIQTPRYLVKGQGQKAKMRCIPEKGHPVVFWYQQNKNNEFKFLINFQNQEVLQQIDMTEKRFSAECPSNSPCSLEIQSSEAGDSALYLCASSLTGGNAEQFFGPGTRLTVL.